Sequencing of this TCR beta chain was carried out in a study of PD-L1 blockade in urothelial cancer. Study summary: Between 0 and 3 prior chemotherapy regimens had been given to patients.

The V end lost 3 bases, the J end lost 9 bases, and 18 bases lay between the germline ends. Germline-derived CDR1 and CDR2 are SGDLS and YYNGEE. The CDR3 has 15 amino acids. TCRdb keeps only in-frame clones here, not all; method: immunoSEQ multiplex PCR. Of more than 55,000 clones in the sample, approximately 80% are singletons; the top ten hold around 6%. A note on this clone: Its target is unknown.

Study findings and constraints: The study found that durable-benefit patients expanded tumor-associated blood clones more at 3 weeks.

Specified time point: pretreatment peripheral blood. The sequenced sample was PBMCs, obtained around atezolizumab (anti-PD-L1) treatment. The source is a man in his 70s with urothelial cancer. The rearrangement uses TRBV9 and TRBJ2-2, with D tentatively TRBD1 (5 bases). CDR3 in amino acids: CASSAGSFLPRELFF. CDR3 coding DNA: TGTGCCAGCAGCGCAGGGTCGTTCCTTCCCCGGGAGCTGTTTTTT.